This TCR beta chain was sequenced for a study of OX40 agonist ivuxolimab in advanced cancers. For the study at large: Among those treated, three patients had partial responses, one with hepatocellular carcinoma and two with cutaneous melanoma.

V shed 4 bases and J shed 4 bases, with 17 bases lying between them. The CDR3 totals 16 residues. CDR1 and CDR2 (germline): MDHEN, SYDVKM. Using immunoSEQ multiplex PCR, the repertoire was profiled, and TCRdb retains in-frame clones only, with some absent. The sample shows around 84,000 clones, under 90% of them seen only once. The specimen was CD4+ or CD8+ T cells sorted from blood, collected in a trial of the OX40 agonist ivuxolimab. The receptor comes from an adult with an advanced solid tumor such as melanoma, head and neck, liver or kidney cancer. The chain employs TRBV28 and TRBJ1-5, with no clear D. CDR3 residues: CASSSSTLLSNQPQHF. Written as DNA, the CDR3 is TGTGCCAGCAGTTCCTCGACCCTATTAAGTAATCAGCCCCAGCATTTT.